Below, 22 T cell receptor beta chains from the same sample are listed, as sequenced in a study of molecular identifiers for immune sequencing clone quantification. TCRdb re-called the PCR reads through MiXCR, storing one row per CDR3 protein. Among about 70,000 distinct CDR3 sequences listed, roughly 18% were seen once. The sample consisted of naive CD8+ T cells from blood, with Jurkat cell RNA spiked in. Subset specified: FACS-sorted CD8+CD4-CCR7+CD45RA+ naive T cells. The source is a human donor in good health. Some libraries in this study had Jurkat cell RNA spiked in.

This clonotype was counted ten times or more. The gene calls are TRBV7-9 and TRBJ2-7; 10 positions match TRBD2. V shed 8 bases and J 4 bases; nucleotides not matched to a gene: 11. The CDR3 has 15 residues. Germline CDR1 is SEHNR and CDR2 is FQNEAQ (reference sequence). As DNA, the CDR3 is TGTGCCAGCGGAGACCCAGGACTAGCGGAATACGAGCAGTACTTC. Protein: CASGDPGLAEYEQYF.

The sample holds many counts of this clonotype. The chain links TRBV11-3 to TRBJ2-2; tentatively, D is TRBD2 (6 bases). Germline V gene lookup returns CDR1 SGHNT and CDR2 YENEEA. The CDR3 is 17 residues long. Trimming stripped 5 bases from V and 0 bases from J, with 16 bases between. CDR3 nucleotides: TGTGCCAGCAGCGCATTCGAGGGAGGAACGAACACCGGGGAGCTGTTTTTT. It translates to CASSAFEGGTNTGELFF.

This clonotype was observed many times. The V gene is TRBV20-1, the J gene TRBJ2-7; D is tentatively TRBD1 or TRBD2 (5 bases each). The V gene lost 5 bases and the J gene lost 3 bases, with 20 bases spanning the gap. From germline, CDR1 is DFQATT and CDR2 SNEGSKA (reference sequence). CDR3 length equals 15 residues. The CDR3 coding sequence is TGCAGTGCTGTCCGGTTATCCCCGAGGGGCTACGAGCAGTACTTC. Its translation: CSAVRLSPRGYEQYF.

As for this clonotype: A much larger clone sits a single nucleotide away, making a read error possible. The chain carries TRBV10-2 and TRBJ2-7, with D perhaps TRBD2 (6 bases). Germline lookup yields CDR1 WSHSY and CDR2 SAAADI. The CDR3 loop spans 11 amino acids. Trimming removed 8 bases at V and 12 bases at J, with 17 bases between. CDR3 sequence: CASVGGRLLYF. The CDR3 region has the DNA TGCGCCAGCGTCGGGGGACGGCTCCTGTACTTC.

This clonotype was picked up many times. The chain has TRBV10-1 and TRBJ1-1, with D possibly being TRBD1 (5 bases). Germline V gene sequence: CDR1 WNHNN, CDR2 SYGVQD (reference sequence). This CDR3 spans 16 amino acids. V lost 4 bases and J 0 bases, leaving 15 bases between the germline ends. The CDR3 spells CASSGDPRRLNTEAFF. The CDR3, as DNA: TGCGCCAGCAGTGGGGACCCGAGACGGTTGAACACTGAAGCTTTCTTT.

This clonotype turned up a few times. The chain couples TRBV12-3 or TRBV12-4 to TRBJ1-5; no firm D call. V dropped 6 bases and J dropped 2 bases, with 5 bases sitting between them. The length of the CDR3 is 12 residues. The CDR3 nucleotides are TGTGCCAGCAGATGGGGCAATCAGCCCCAGCATTTT. Its protein is CASRWGNQPQHF.

Remarks on this clonotype: A much larger clone lies one base from this, so it may be a read error. The chain carries TRBV7-7 and TRBJ2-2, with D possibly being TRBD1 or TRBD2 (6 bases each). This CDR3 region has 18 residues. In germline, CDR1 is SSHAT, CDR2 FNYEAQ (reference sequence). CDR3 amino acids: CASSPRGARYSDTGELFF. CDR3 in DNA: TGTGCTAGCAGCCCGAGGGGGGCTCGGTACTCTGACACCGGGGAGCTGTTTTTT.

This clonotype was observed once. The chain joins TRBV5-6 to TRBJ2-7; possible D gene TRBD2, 6 bases. The germline CDR1 and CDR2 sequences are SGHDT and YYEEEE. V lost 3 bases and J lost 2, with 15 bases in between. The CDR3 consists of 15 residues. CDR3 bases: TGTGCCAGCAGCTGGGTCGGTAGCGGAGCCTACGAGCAGTACTTC. Its translation: CASSWVGSGAYEQYF.

At least ten counts were recorded for this clonotype. CDR3 coding DNA: TGTGCCAGCATGGGGCGTCCCGTGACCGGGGAGCTGTTTTTT. Its protein is CASMGRPVTGELFF. The chain joins TRBV27 to TRBJ2-2; D perhaps matches TRBD1 (5 bases). Germline assignment: CDR1 MNHEY and CDR2 SMNVEV (reference sequence). Trimming removed 7 bases at V and 5 bases at J, with 14 bases between. CDR3 length equals 14 residues.

Concerning this clonotype: Because it lacks the conserved phenylalanine or tryptophan at the end, this CDR3 is likely a read error. The gene calls are TRBV9 and TRBJ2-3; D is ambiguous. The ends were cut back, 1 base at V and 0 bases at J, with 9 bases in the middle. The CDR3 sequence is 15 residues long. The germline V gene encodes CDR1 SGDLS and CDR2 YYNGEE. The DNA for the CDR3 is TGTGCCAGCAGCGTATCTGGATCTAGCACAGATACGCAGTATTCT. This encodes CASSVSGSSTDTQYS.

A note on this clonotype: With a much larger clone just one base away, this may be a read error. This sequence joins TRBV4-1 and TRBJ2-7, with a tentative D call TRBD1 (5 bases). The CDR3 loop spans 14 amino acids. Germline V gene sequence: CDR1 MGHRA, CDR2 YSYEKL. The CDR3 region is CTSSPRGQGYEQYF. CDR3 in DNA: TGCACCAGCAGCCCGCGCGGACAAGGGTACGAGCAGTACTTC.

This clonotype has ten or more counts. This chain uses TRBV20-1 with TRBJ1-6; 10 positions match TRBD1. The germline V gene encodes CDR1 DFQATT and CDR2 SNEGSKA (reference sequence). V dropped 3 bases and J dropped 10; count of bases not matched to a gene: 3. The CDR3 runs 13 residues. The CDR3 spells CSARDRGYSPLHF. As DNA, the CDR3 is TGCAGTGCTAGGGACAGGGGGTACTCACCCCTCCACTTT.

This clonotype was counted at least ten times. V is TRBV4-1 and J is TRBJ2-7; 9 bases fit TRBD2. Germline trimming cut 2 bases from V and 2 bases from J; bases unmatched to any gene: 7. CDR1 is MGHRA and CDR2 is YSYEKL in the germline V gene. The CDR3 runs to 16 residues. The CDR3 loop is CASSQFGTSRTYEQYF. In DNA form, the CDR3 reads TGCGCCAGCAGCCAATTCGGGACTAGCAGGACCTACGAGCAGTACTTC.

The sample holds a few counts of this clonotype. The J gene is TRBJ2-1, the V gene TRBV27; weak D call: TRBD1 (6 bases). Per germline, CDR1 MNHEY and CDR2 SMNVEV (reference sequence). The ends were cut back, 5 bases at V and 0 bases at J, with 14 bases in the middle. The CDR3 runs to 16 residues. The CDR3 spells CASSEQGGDSYNEQFF. CDR3 in DNA: TGTGCCAGCAGTGAACAGGGTGGCGACTCCTACAATGAGCAGTTCTTC.

The genes are TRBV13 and TRBJ2-7, with 7 positions matching TRBD2. The germline CDR1 and CDR2 sequences are PRHDT and FYEKMQ (reference sequence). The V segment lost 5 bases and the J segment 5 bases; nucleotides outside the gene matches: 9. The CDR3 extends over 14 amino acids. The CDR3 region is CASSPRASGHEQYF. Written as DNA, the CDR3 is TGTGCCAGCAGCCCAAGGGCTAGCGGCCACGAGCAGTACTTC.

This clonotype was detected ten times or more. The chain uses TRBV29-1 and TRBJ2-5, with 10 bases lining up with TRBD2. Germline CDR1 and CDR2: SQVTM and ANQGSEA. This CDR3 has 16 amino acids. The ends lost 0 bases at V and 5 bases at J; junction bases unmatched: 9. The CDR3 DNA is TGCAGCGTTGAAGATTGGCTAGCGGGAGCTCGTGAGACCCAGTACTTC. It is translated as CSVEDWLAGARETQYF.

In its sample, this clonotype was seen many times. V usage is TRBV27 and J usage is TRBJ2-3; D is unresolved. Germline assignment: CDR1 MNHEY and CDR2 SMNVEV (reference sequence). This CDR3 has 13 amino acids. Between the trimmed V and J ends, which lost 3 bases and 1 base, there was a span of 5 bases. CDR3 DNA: TGTGCCAGCAGTTTTGTCGGCACAGATACGCAGTATTTT. This sequence encodes CASSFVGTDTQYF.

This clonotype was observed once. A single base separates this from a much larger clone, so it may be a read error. This chain links TRBV27 with TRBJ1-1; no clear D. The germline gives CDR1 MNHEY, CDR2 SMNVEV (reference sequence). The CDR3 has 12 residues. The CDR3 protein is CAGRSGNTEAFF. The CDR3 bases are TGTGCCGGCAGATCAGGGAACACTGAAGCTTTCTTT.

The rearrangement links TRBV29-1 to TRBJ2-7, with D unresolved. Germline loops: CDR1 SQVTM, CDR2 ANQGSEA. The CDR3 runs to 13 residues. V was shortened by 2 bases and J by 3 bases, with 11 bases between the two germline ends. The CDR3 spells CSVETPDGYEQYF. CDR3 DNA: TGCAGCGTTGAAACCCCGGACGGCTACGAGCAGTACTTC.

This clonotype has at least ten counts. This sequence joins TRBV2 and TRBJ2-6; no reliable D call. This CDR3 is 15 amino acids long. The germline CDR1 and CDR2 sequences are SNHLY and FYNNEI. Trimming pared 7 bases from V and 0 bases from J, leaving 10 bases between. CDR3 coding DNA: TGTGCCAGCATTGGGATCCCCTCTGGGGCCAACGTCCTGACTTTC. It specifies CASIGIPSGANVLTF.

This clonotype was observed many times. The gene calls are TRBV7-9 and TRBJ2-7; the D gene is possibly TRBD2 (6 bases). Trimming took 5 bases from V and 5 from J, leaving 19 bases between them. The CDR3 totals 15 residues. From germline, CDR1 is SEHNR and CDR2 FQNEAQ (reference sequence). The CDR3 loop is CASSPGPGAIHEQYF. In nucleotides, the CDR3 is TGTGCCAGCAGCCCCGGCCCGGGAGCAATTCACGAGCAGTACTTC.

The table lists this clonotype with many counts. V and J are TRBV9 and TRBJ2-3; 9 bases are a match to TRBD1. The germline CDR1 and CDR2 sequences are SGDLS and YYNGEE. There are 16 residues in the CDR3. V shed 4 bases, J shed 4 bases, and the junction held 10 bases outside the gene matches. CDR3 in DNA: TGTGCCAGCAGCCCCACGGGACAGGGCCAACCAGATACGCAGTATTTT. Protein: CASSPTGQGQPDTQYF.